This entry describes one T cell receptor (beta chain). Its target is not known. This specimen comes from a study of shared clonotypes between healthy human individuals. Overall study results and limits: As a rule, naive subsets had a larger estimated richness than memory subsets.

Profiling relied on immunoSEQ multiplex PCR, and the TCRdb table lists in-frame clones only, not all of them. Counted here are some 2,100,000 clones, 85% to 95% occurring once; the ten biggest clones make up roughly 1.7%. V gave up 4 bases and J gave up 1 base, with 8 bases separating them. Germline loops: CDR1 SGDLS, CDR2 YYNGEE. The CDR3 totals 14 residues. The naive CD8 subset, CD45RO-negative cells positively selected for CCR7, excluded terminally differentiated effector memory CD45RA+ cells. Sequenced: naive CD8+ T cells from PBMCs. The chain carries TRBV9 and TRBJ1-4, with D unclear. The clonotype was recovered from a man in his late teens or twenties in good health. Some clones in this sample may be carry-over from other donors' samples. CDR3 in amino acids: CASSTQLTNEKLFF. The CDR3 nucleotides read TGTGCCAGCAGCACACAGCTAACTAATGAAAAACTGTTTTTT.